This T cell receptor beta chain was recorded in a study of T cells in narcolepsy. Study-level points and caveats: Reportedly, autoreactive clonotypes were serially detected in patients' blood but not controls'. Same-patient CSF and blood CD4+ T cell clonotypes included HCRT-specific and TRIB2-specific autoreactive ones.

V dropped 6 bases and J dropped 16; count of bases not matched to a gene: 6. Germline lookup yields CDR1 SGHTA and CDR2 FQGNSA. The length of the CDR3 is 11 residues. Only in-frame clones appear in the TCRdb table, and some are missing; sequencing was by immunoSEQ multiplex PCR. The data contain roughly 20,000 clones, roughly 80% of them seen just once; the ten biggest clones take up more than 1.5%. In the case of this clone: Antigen specificity is unknown.

The source material was memory (CD45RA-) CD4+ T cells from blood. The J gene is TRBJ1-6, the V gene TRBV7-2, with 7 bases lining up with TRBD1. This receptor was identified in a human donor in good health. CDR3 in amino acids: CASSSDRALHF. The CDR3 DNA reads as TGTGCCAGCAGTTCCGACAGGGCTCTCCACTTT.